The clone carrying this T cell receptor (beta chain) appeared many times. This sample is part of a study of T-cell memory formation after mild COVID-19. Each CDR3 protein is one row after TCRdb ran MiXCR on the 5' RACE reads. The repertoire holds tens of thousands of distinct CDR3 sequences, with 7% to 8% as singletons. This CDR3 region has 17 residues. From germline, CDR1 is MGHRA and CDR2 YSYEKL. The V gene end was trimmed by 3 bases and the J gene end by 5 bases; junction bases not matched to a gene: 9. The J gene is TRBJ2-3, the V gene TRBV4-1; 12 nucleotides agree with TRBD2. The clonotype originates from a man younger than 35 who had mild COVID-19 (a few samples of this study predate the infection). Cell type and time point are not known. The sample was PBMCs or a T cell subset sorted from them (not recorded which). The CDR3 coding sequence is TGCGCCAGCAGCCAGAGGACTAGCGGGGTGGGGATAGATACGCAGTATTTT. This translates into CASSQRTSGVGIDTQYF.